One sample yielded the 23 T cell receptor beta chains listed below, sequenced in a study of spatial heterogeneity in lung cancer. Documented time point: sample taken at primary tumor resection. Extraction of whole RNA from tumor, nontumor lung or frozen PBMC preceded unsorted sequencing. A single record per CDR3 protein comes from TCRdb applying MiXCR to the 5' RACE reads. Counted here are under 14,000 distinct CDR3 sequences, approximately 6.5% occurring once; the ten biggest clones make up under 30%. Sequencing was performed on PBMCs, taken at surgery. These receptors all come from a male donor with early-stage non-small cell lung cancer.

This clonotype was counted many times. Because this beta chain is a stray read in a library intended to capture alpha chains, its abundance should not be given much weight. The chain carries TRBV20-1 and TRBJ1-1, with a possible D match to TRBD1 (6 bases). CDR1 and CDR2 from the germline V gene are DFQATT and SNEGSKA (reference sequence). The CDR3 has 15 residues. Trimming took off 3 bases at V and 5 bases at J, with 19 bases between the two ends. The CDR3 nucleotides read TGCAGTGCTAGTATCCGGGACACAAGAAAGACTGAAGCTTTCTTT. As protein: CSASIRDTRKTEAFF.

The sample holds many counts of this clonotype. This beta chain was picked up by a library intended for alpha chains and is off target, so its count carries little meaning. This sequence joins TRBV20-1 and TRBJ2-7; D is possibly TRBD1 or TRBD2 (5 bases each). CDR3 length equals 13 residues. V shed 6 bases and J shed 7 bases, with 19 bases lying between them. Germline V gene lookup returns CDR1 DFQATT and CDR2 SNEGSKA (reference sequence). DNA of the CDR3: TGCAGTGCCCCGGGACGAACGAGGGGAGAGCAGTACTTC. Encoded protein: CSAPGRTRGEQYF.

For this clonotype: This beta chain is off target for a library built for alpha chains, so its abundance means little. The rearrangement joins TRBV19 to TRBJ1-4; D is uncertain. The CDR3 extends over 13 amino acids. Germline values: CDR1 LNHDA, CDR2 SQIVND (reference sequence). V was pared by 7 bases and J by 5 bases, with 11 bases between. CDR3: CASNSPGNEKLFF. The CDR3 coding sequence is TGTGCCAGTAATTCCCCCGGCAATGAAAAACTGTTTTTT.

This clonotype was picked up many times. This beta chain represents an off-target read in a library built for alpha chains; its size is of limited meaning. The rearrangement joins TRBV29-1 to TRBJ1-2, with TRBD1 identical over 7 bases. From germline, CDR1 is SQVTM and CDR2 ANQGSEA. After removal of 1 base from V and 6 bases from J, the junction contained 5 bases not matched to a gene. This CDR3 is 13 amino acids long. The CDR3 region has the DNA TGCAGCGTTGAAGGTGGCAGGGGGGATGGCTACACCTTC. Its protein product is CSVEGGRGDGYTF. The full variable domain, rest sourced from reference TRBV29-1 and TRBJ1-2, is SAVISQKPSRDICQRGTSLTIQCQVDSQVTMMFWYRQQPGQSLTLIATANQGSEATYESGFVIDKFPISRPNLTFSTLTVSNMSPEDSSIYLCSVEGGRGDGYTFGSGTRLTVV.

Concerning this clonotype itself: Within a library made for alpha chains, this beta chain is off target, and its count is uninformative. The chain joins TRBV7-2 to TRBJ2-5; 9 positions match TRBD2. The CDR3 sequence is 16 residues long. The trim removed 1 base at V and 6 bases at J, leaving 9 bases unmatched. Germline V gives CDR1 SGHTA, CDR2 FQGNSA. As DNA, the CDR3 is TGTGCCAGCAGCTTAGATAGCGGGGGTTTGGGGAAGACCCAGTACTTC. It is translated as CASSLDSGGLGKTQYF.

To note about this clonotype: This likely comes from a read error, as the CDR3 has no conserved phenylalanine or tryptophan at its end. A library prepared for alpha chains yielded this beta chain as an off-target read; its size is of little meaning. The chain recombines TRBV28 with TRBJ2-3; D gene uncertain. The CDR3 is 13 residues long. Germline-derived CDR1 and CDR2 are MDHEN and SYDVKM. Here the CDR3 reads CASSSTNTVTQYS. DNA for the CDR3: TGTGCCAGCAGTTCAACCAACACAGTTACGCAGTATTCT.

This clonotype came up many times. This beta chain is a stray read from a library made for alpha chains; its abundance is not meaningful. The chain recombines TRBV5-1 with TRBJ2-1; TRBD2 matches at 8 bases. CDR3 length: 15 residues. Germline trimming cut 6 bases from V and 3 bases from J; bases unmatched to any gene: 8. Germline assignment: CDR1 SGHRS and CDR2 YFSETQ. The CDR3 spells CASTLTTSDYNEQFF. CDR3 bases: TGCGCCAGCACCTTAACGACTAGCGACTACAATGAGCAGTTCTTC.

This clonotype is deemed medium-sized. This beta chain came through as a stray read in a library set up for alpha chains, and its size says little. The chain couples TRBV6-2 or TRBV6-3 to TRBJ2-6; a possible D gene is TRBD1 (6 bases). The length of the CDR3 is 16 residues. Germline V CDR1 and CDR2: MNHEY, SVGEGT. Trimming left V 4 bases short and J 0 bases short, with 10 bases between. The CDR3 region has the DNA TGTGCCAGCAGTTCTTACAGGGACTCTGGGGCCAACGTCCTGACTTTC. Translating gives CASSSYRDSGANVLTF.

This clonotype is categorized as medium-sized. Little can be read into the size of this beta chain, an off-target read in a library designed for alpha chains. This sequence joins TRBV3-1 and TRBJ2-7; the match to TRBD2 covers 10 bases. This CDR3 spans 15 amino acids. V trimming: 5 bases; J trimming: 4 bases; junction bases outside the gene matches: 8. The germline V gene encodes CDR1 LGHDT and CDR2 YNNKEL (reference sequence). The CDR3 sequence is CASSYGLAEVYEQYF. In DNA form, the CDR3 reads TGTGCCAGCAGCTACGGACTAGCGGAAGTATACGAGCAGTACTTC.

This clonotype was counted ten times or more. The library was prepared for alpha chains; this beta chain is a stray read, so its frequency means little. The V call is TRBV20-1, the J call TRBJ2-1; D may be TRBD1 or TRBD2 (6 bases each). The CDR3 length is 14 residues. Trimming removed 6 bases from V and 4 bases from J, with 16 bases in between. Germline V gene data show CDR1 as DFQATT and CDR2 as SNEGSKA (reference sequence). CDR3 protein: CSARGDTTYNEQFF. CDR3 coding DNA: TGCAGTGCGAGGGGGGATACTACGTACAATGAGCAGTTCTTC.

By share, this clonotype counts as medium-sized (0.01 to 0.1%). This beta chain slipped into a library made for alpha chains as a stray read, so its size is not meaningful. The chain recombines TRBV29-1 with TRBJ2-5; possible D gene TRBD1, 5 bases. CDR1 is SQVTM, CDR2 ANQGSEA, per germline. CDR3 length equals 12 residues. V was trimmed by 4 bases and J by 11 bases, leaving 17 bases between them. CDR3 nucleotides: TGCAGCGTTGTGTTGTCCAGGGCATCTCAGTACTTC. It specifies CSVVLSRASQYF. The full variable domain, its missing parts supplied by reference TRBV29-1 and TRBJ2-5, is SAVISQKPSRDICQRGTSLTIQCQVDSQVTMMFWYRQQPGQSLTLIATANQGSEATYESGFVIDKFPISRPNLTFSTLTVSNMSPEDSSIYLCSVVLSRASQYFGPGTRLLVL.

This clonotype was recorded many times. This beta chain represents an off-target read in a library built for alpha chains; its size is of limited meaning. The genes are TRBV28 and TRBJ1-4; D perhaps matches TRBD1 (5 bases). V gave up 6 bases and J gave up 7 bases, with 15 bases separating them. Looked up from germline, CDR1 is MDHEN and CDR2 is SYDVKM. The CDR3 has 14 amino acids. The CDR3 reads CASRGTARGEKLFF. CDR3 in DNA: TGTGCCAGCAGGGGGACGGCGAGGGGTGAAAAACTGTTTTTT.

There are many counts of this clonotype. Little can be read into the size of this beta chain, an off-target read in a library designed for alpha chains. The CDR3 DNA is TGCAGCGTTGAAGGGGACAGGGTCAATGAGCAGTTCTTC. Translated, it gives CSVEGDRVNEQFF. V and J are TRBV29-1 and TRBJ2-1; TRBD1 matches at 9 bases. The germline V gene encodes CDR1 SQVTM and CDR2 ANQGSEA. The CDR3 spans 13 residues. Trimming at V came to 1 base and at J to 6 bases, leaving 1 base not matched to a gene.

Turning to this clonotype: Because the library targeted alpha chains, this beta chain is an off-target read whose size means little. The J gene is TRBJ2-7, the V gene TRBV23-1; D is perhaps TRBD2 (6 bases). TRBV23-1 is placed among ORFs of uncertain function. This CDR3 comprises 14 residues. V dropped 4 bases and J dropped 4 bases, with 14 bases sitting between them. CDR3 sequence: CASSLRDGLYEQYF. As DNA, the CDR3 is TGCGCCAGCAGTCTCCGGGACGGACTATACGAGCAGTACTTC.

On this clonotype itself: With the library built for alpha chains, this beta chain is off target and its frequency is not meaningful. The chain combines TRBV5-1 with TRBJ2-5; 9 nucleotides match TRBD2. V lost 2 bases, J lost 2 bases, and 7 bases stayed unmatched. Germline V gene lookup returns CDR1 SGHRS and CDR2 YFSETQ. There are 16 residues in the CDR3. DNA for the CDR3: TGCGCCAGCAGCTTACCTGGACTAGCGCAACAAGAGACCCAGTACTTC. Translation: CASSLPGLAQQETQYF.

This clonotype has ten or more counts. This beta chain is off target for a library built for alpha chains, so its abundance means little. The J gene is TRBJ2-7, the V gene TRBV5-1; D unclear. Germline values: CDR1 SGHRS, CDR2 YFSETQ. The CDR3 consists of 13 residues. V was pared by 0 bases and J by 6 bases, with 10 bases between. The CDR3 region has the DNA TGCGCCAGCAGCTTGGCCTGGGCGACCGAGCAGTACTTC. This translates into CASSLAWATEQYF.

In its sample, this clonotype was seen many times. This beta chain is an off-target read within a library intended for alpha chains, so its frequency means little. The chain uses TRBV5-1 and TRBJ2-3, with 12 bases fitting TRBD2. The germline gives CDR1 SGHRS, CDR2 YFSETQ. The V segment lost 6 bases and the J segment 5 bases; nucleotides outside the gene matches: 10. CDR3 length: 16 residues. CDR3 in DNA: TGCGCCAGCAAACGGACTAGCGGGGAGTTCGGAGATACGCAGTATTTT. Translating gives CASKRTSGEFGDTQYF.

This clonotype was recorded at least ten times. This beta chain is an unintended read in a library built for alpha chains; its size means little. The gene calls are TRBV6-5 and TRBJ2-1, with TRBD1 matching 7 bases. V dropped 5 bases and J dropped 2; count of bases not matched to a gene: 6. Germline values: CDR1 MNHEY, CDR2 SVGAGI. The CDR3 consists of 15 residues. In nucleotides, the CDR3 is TGTGCCAGCAGTCAAACAGGGGACCCCTACAATGAGCAGTTCTTC. Its translation: CASSQTGDPYNEQFF.

Only a few counts were recorded for this clonotype. Found in a library prepared for alpha chains, this beta chain is an off-target read, and its abundance has little meaning. V is TRBV3-1 and J is TRBJ2-3; 10 bases agree with TRBD2. The CDR3 contains 17 residues. CDR1 LGHDT and CDR2 YNNKEL come from the germline V gene (reference sequence). With 1 base clipped from V and 8 bases from J, the junction kept 12 bases outside the gene matches. The CDR3 nucleotides are TGTGCCAGCAGCCAAGCCCGGCTAGCGGGAGAAAGTGCTACGCAGTATTTT. It specifies CASSQARLAGESATQYF.

This clonotype was seen many times. This beta chain is an off-target read within a library intended for alpha chains, so its frequency means little. The CDR3 is CATSDHRQSLREETQYF. CDR3 bases: TGTGCCACCAGTGACCACCGACAGAGTCTCAGGGAAGAGACCCAGTACTTC. V usage is TRBV24-1 and J usage is TRBJ2-5, with D possibly being TRBD1 (5 bases). Germline V gene lookup returns CDR1 KGHDR and CDR2 SFDVKD. V was pared by 4 bases and J by 3 bases, with 20 bases between. The CDR3 length is 17 residues.

This clonotype was seen once. Within a library made for alpha chains, this beta chain is off target, and its count is uninformative. CDR3 amino acids: CASSLLGDTEAFF. For the CDR3, the DNA is TGTGCCAGCAGCTTATTAGGGGACACTGAAGCTTTCTTT. The chain carries TRBV7-9 and TRBJ1-1; D is possibly TRBD1 (5 bases). V lost 2 bases and J lost 3, with 7 bases in between. CDR1 is SEHNR, CDR2 FQNEAQ, per germline (reference sequence). CDR3 length equals 13 residues.

This clonotype has more than one count but fewer than ten. This beta chain came through as a stray read in a library set up for alpha chains, and its size says little. The rearrangement joins TRBV7-3 to TRBJ1-3; 7 nucleotides line up with TRBD1. With V trimmed by 0 bases and J by 4 bases, 9 bases remained unmatched. The CDR3 is 17 residues long. Germline V lookup: CDR1 SGHTA, CDR2 FQGTGA. The CDR3 sequence is CASSLTPLRGKGNTIYF. CDR3 in DNA: TGTGCCAGCAGCTTAACCCCTCTCAGGGGGAAGGGAAACACCATATATTTT.

This clonotype is medium-sized by share. This beta chain turned up in a library designed for alpha chains; as an off-target read, its abundance says little. The rearrangement joins TRBV5-4 to TRBJ2-5; no clear D. Trimming stripped 3 bases from V and 5 bases from J, with 8 bases between. Germline V gene sequence: CDR1 SGHNT, CDR2 YYREEE (reference sequence). CDR3 length: 12 residues. CDR3 DNA sequence: TGTGCCAGCAGCTCTAACGGGGAGACCCAGTACTTC. It yields the protein CASSSNGETQYF.